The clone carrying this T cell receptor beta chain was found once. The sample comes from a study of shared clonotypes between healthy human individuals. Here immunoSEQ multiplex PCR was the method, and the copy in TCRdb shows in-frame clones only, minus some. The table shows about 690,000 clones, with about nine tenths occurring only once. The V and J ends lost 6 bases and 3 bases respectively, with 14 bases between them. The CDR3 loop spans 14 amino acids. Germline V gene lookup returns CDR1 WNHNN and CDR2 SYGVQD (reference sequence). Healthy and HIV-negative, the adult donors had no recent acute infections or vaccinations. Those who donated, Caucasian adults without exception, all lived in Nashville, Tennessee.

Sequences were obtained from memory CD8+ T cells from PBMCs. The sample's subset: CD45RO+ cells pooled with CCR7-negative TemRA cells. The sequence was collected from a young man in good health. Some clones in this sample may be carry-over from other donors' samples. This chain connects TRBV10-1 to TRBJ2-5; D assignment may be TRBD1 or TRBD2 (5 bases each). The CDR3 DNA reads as TGCGCCAGCAGCCGGGACCGGTGGGAAGAGACCCAGTACTTC. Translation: CASSRDRWEETQYF.